The 10 T cell receptor beta chains given below trace back to one sample, sequenced in a study of T cell responses to AZD1222 COVID-19 vaccine. The protocol was immunoSEQ multiplex PCR, while the TCRdb copy is restricted to in-frame clones and leaves out a portion. This sample has 100,000 to 150,000 clones, with roughly 90% found just once. The input for sequencing was peripheral blood, taken 28 days after the second AZD1222 dose. The receptors here all came from an adult who received the AZD1222 COVID-19 vaccine.

This clone has only a few counts. This chain joins TRBV7-2 and TRBJ2-3, with TRBD2 matching 11 bases. The CDR3 spans 16 residues. In germline, CDR1 is SGHTA, CDR2 FQGNSA. Germline trimming cut 0 bases from V and 5 bases from J; bases unmatched to any gene: 4. As DNA, the CDR3 is TGTGCCAGCAGCTTAGCTAGCGGGGGGGCCTTAGATACGCAGTATTTT. Its translation: CASSLASGGALDTQYF.

The chain joins TRBV5-4 to TRBJ2-5; 8 nucleotides line up with TRBD2. The CDR3 has 14 residues. Germline CDR1 reads SGHNT; CDR2 reads YYREEE (reference sequence). J was trimmed by 5 bases and V by 4 bases; bases with no gene match: 7. The CDR3 region is CASSPGGAGETQYF. The CDR3 nucleotides read TGTGCCAGCAGCCCCGGGGGGGCTGGGGAGACCCAGTACTTC.

The V and J genes are TRBV19 and TRBJ1-1; the D gene is possibly TRBD1 (5 bases). The CDR3 is made up of 15 amino acids. Trimming took off 11 bases at V and 0 bases at J, with 19 bases between the two ends. The germline gives CDR1 LNHDA, CDR2 SQIVND (reference sequence). The CDR3 nucleotides are TGTGCCCCCCCCGGCGGGGCAGTCATGAACACTGAAGCTTTCTTT. Its translation is CAPPGGAVMNTEAFF.

The J gene is TRBJ1-2, the V gene TRBV18; TRBD1 aligns across 10 bases. CDR1 is KGHSH and CDR2 is LQKENI in the germline V gene. CDR3 length: 16 residues. After removal of 4 bases from V and 4 bases from J, the junction contained 9 bases not matched to a gene. This chain's CDR3 is CASSLTSGTGVYGYTF. The CDR3 nucleotides are TGTGCCAGCTCACTCACTTCCGGGACAGGGGTCTATGGCTACACCTTC.

This clone was recorded once. The chain joins TRBV10-1 to TRBJ1-2, with D unresolved. Per the germline V gene, CDR1 is WNHNN and CDR2 is SYGVQD (reference sequence). The CDR3 spans 13 residues. Trimming cost V 2 bases and J 2 bases, with 6 bases left between them. CDR3 sequence: CASSEPENYGYTF. In DNA, the CDR3 is TGCGCCAGCAGTGAGCCAGAAAACTATGGCTACACCTTC.

The V gene is TRBV27, the J gene TRBJ2-5; 8 positions match TRBD1. The CDR3 runs to 13 residues. CDR1 and CDR2 from the germline V gene are MNHEY and SMNVEV (reference sequence). J was trimmed by 2 bases and V by 6 bases; bases with no gene match: 2. Written as DNA, the CDR3 is TGTGCCAGCAGGGACAGGGCGCAAGAGACCCAGTACTTC. Protein: CASRDRAQETQYF.

The rearrangement links TRBV27 to TRBJ1-2; D call uncertain. CDR1 and CDR2 from the germline V gene are MNHEY and SMNVEV (reference sequence). The CDR3 spans 13 residues. V shed 6 bases and J shed 8 bases, with 16 bases lying between them. The CDR3 DNA reads TGTGCCAGCAGCATAGACCGACTTCAGGGCTACACCTTC. Amino acid sequence: CASSIDRLQGYTF.

The rearrangement links TRBV19 to TRBJ1-1; no clear D gene. Germline V gene lookup returns CDR1 LNHDA and CDR2 SQIVND (reference sequence). Trimming removed 6 bases from V and 3 bases from J, with 8 bases in between. The CDR3 length is 12 residues. The CDR3: CASSSWDTEAFF. The CDR3, as DNA: TGTGCCAGTAGCTCGTGGGACACTGAAGCTTTCTTT.

The CDR3: CAFALQIEAFF. The CDR3 DNA follows: TGTGCCTTCGCTCTGCAAATTGAAGCTTTCTTT. This chain links TRBV30 with TRBJ1-1; no reliable D call. CDR1 is GTSNPN and CDR2 is SVGIG in the germline V gene (reference sequence). CDR3 size: 11 residues. The V and J ends lost 7 bases and 7 bases respectively, with 13 bases between them.

This sequence joins TRBV5-1 and TRBJ2-7; D not certain. V shed 0 bases and J shed 1 base, with 5 bases lying between them. This CDR3 is 13 amino acids long. The germline CDR1 and CDR2 sequences are SGHRS and YFSETQ. The CDR3 is CASSLVPSYEQYF. Written as DNA, the CDR3 is TGCGCCAGCAGCTTGGTCCCTTCCTACGAGCAGTACTTC.